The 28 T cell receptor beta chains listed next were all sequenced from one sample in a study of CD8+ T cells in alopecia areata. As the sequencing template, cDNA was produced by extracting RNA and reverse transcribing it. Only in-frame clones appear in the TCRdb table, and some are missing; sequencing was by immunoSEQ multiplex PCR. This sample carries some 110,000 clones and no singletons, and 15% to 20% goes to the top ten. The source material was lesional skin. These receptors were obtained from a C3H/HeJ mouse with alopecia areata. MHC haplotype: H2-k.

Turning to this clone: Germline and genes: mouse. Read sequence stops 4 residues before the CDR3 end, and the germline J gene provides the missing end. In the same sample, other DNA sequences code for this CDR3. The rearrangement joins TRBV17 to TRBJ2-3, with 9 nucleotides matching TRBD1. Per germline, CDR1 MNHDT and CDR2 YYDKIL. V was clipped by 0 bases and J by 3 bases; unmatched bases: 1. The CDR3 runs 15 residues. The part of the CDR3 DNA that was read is TGTGCTAGCAGTAGAGAGACAGGGGGAGCAGAA. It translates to CASSRETGGAE. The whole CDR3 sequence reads CASSRETGGAETLYF.

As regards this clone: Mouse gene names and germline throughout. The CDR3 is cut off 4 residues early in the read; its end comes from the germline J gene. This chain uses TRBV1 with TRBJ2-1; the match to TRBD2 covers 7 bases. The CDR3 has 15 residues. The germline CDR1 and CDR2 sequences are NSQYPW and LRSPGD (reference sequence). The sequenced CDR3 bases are TGCACCTGCAGTGCAGATCACTGGGGAGAGGCT. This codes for CTCSADHWGEA. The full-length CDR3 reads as CTCSADHWGEAEQFF.

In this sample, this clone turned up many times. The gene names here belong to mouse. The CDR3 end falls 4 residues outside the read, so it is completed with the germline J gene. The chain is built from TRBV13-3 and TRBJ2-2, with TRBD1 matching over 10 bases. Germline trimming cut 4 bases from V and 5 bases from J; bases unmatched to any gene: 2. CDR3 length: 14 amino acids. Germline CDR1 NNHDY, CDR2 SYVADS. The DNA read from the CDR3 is TGTGCCAGCAGTCCGGGACAGGGGACCGGG. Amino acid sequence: CASSPGQGTG. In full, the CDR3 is CASSPGQGTGQLYF.

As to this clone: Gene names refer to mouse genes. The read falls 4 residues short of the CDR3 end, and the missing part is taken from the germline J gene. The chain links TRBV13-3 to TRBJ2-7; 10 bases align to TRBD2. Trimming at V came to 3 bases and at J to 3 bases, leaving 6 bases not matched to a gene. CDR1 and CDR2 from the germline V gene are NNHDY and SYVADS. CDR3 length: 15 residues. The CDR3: CASSAPWTGGYEQYF. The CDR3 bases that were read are TGTGCCAGCAGTGCCCCCTGGACTGGGGGCTAT.

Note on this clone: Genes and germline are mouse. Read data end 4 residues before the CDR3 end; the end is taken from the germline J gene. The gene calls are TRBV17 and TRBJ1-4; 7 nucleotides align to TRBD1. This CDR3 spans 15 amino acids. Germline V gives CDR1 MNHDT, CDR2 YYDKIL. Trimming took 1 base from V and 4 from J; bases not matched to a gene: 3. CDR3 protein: CASSRGGDSNERLFF. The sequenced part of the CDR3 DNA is TGTGCTAGCAGTAGAGGAGGGGACAGCAACGAA. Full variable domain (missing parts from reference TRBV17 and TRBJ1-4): DTTVKQNPRYKLARVGKPVNLICSQTMNHDTMYWYQKKPNQAPKLLLFYYDKILNREADTFEKFQSSRPNNSFCSLYIGSAGLEYSAMYLCASSRGGDSNERLFFGHGTKLSVL.

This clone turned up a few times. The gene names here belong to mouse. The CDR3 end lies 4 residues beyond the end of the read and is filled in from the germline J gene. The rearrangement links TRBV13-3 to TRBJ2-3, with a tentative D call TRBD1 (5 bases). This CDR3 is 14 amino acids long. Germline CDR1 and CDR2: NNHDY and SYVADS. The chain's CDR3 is CASSDALREETLYF. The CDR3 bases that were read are TGTGCCAGCAGTGATGCACTCAGGGAAGAA.

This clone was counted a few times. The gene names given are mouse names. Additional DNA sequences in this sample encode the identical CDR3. CDR3 loop: CASSERLGGRQNTLYF. CDR3 DNA, as far as it was read: TGTGCCAGCAGTGAGAGACTGGGGGGAAGGCAAAAC. This chain joins TRBV13-3 and TRBJ2-4, with 10 bases lining up with TRBD2. The CDR3 extends 4 residues past the end of the read, so its final part is completed from the germline J gene. The junction had 6 bases not matched to a gene; V was cut back by 2 bases and J by 3 bases. The CDR3 is 16 residues long. The germline V gene encodes CDR1 NNHDY and CDR2 SYVADS.

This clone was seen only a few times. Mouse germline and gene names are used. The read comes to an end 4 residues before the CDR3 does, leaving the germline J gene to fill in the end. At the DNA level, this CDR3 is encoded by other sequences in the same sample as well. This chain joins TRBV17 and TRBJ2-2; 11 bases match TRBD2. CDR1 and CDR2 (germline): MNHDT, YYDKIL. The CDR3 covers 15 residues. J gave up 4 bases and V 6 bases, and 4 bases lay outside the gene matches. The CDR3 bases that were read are TGTGCTAGCAGCGGGACTGGGGGACCCACCGGG. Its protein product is CASSGTGGPTG. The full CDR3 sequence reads CASSGTGGPTGQLYF. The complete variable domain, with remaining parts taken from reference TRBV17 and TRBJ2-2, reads DTTVKQNPRYKLARVGKPVNLICSQTMNHDTMYWYQKKPNQAPKLLLFYYDKILNREADTFEKFQSSRPNNSFCSLYIGSAGLEYSAMYLCASSGTGGPTGQLYFGEGSKLTVL.

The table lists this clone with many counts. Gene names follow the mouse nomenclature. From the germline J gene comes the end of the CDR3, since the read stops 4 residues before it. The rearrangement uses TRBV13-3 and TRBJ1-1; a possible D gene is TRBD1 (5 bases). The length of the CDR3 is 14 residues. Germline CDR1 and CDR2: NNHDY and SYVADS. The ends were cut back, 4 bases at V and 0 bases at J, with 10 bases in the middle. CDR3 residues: CASSRQNANTEVFF. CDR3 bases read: TGTGCCAGCAGTCGACAGAATGCAAACACA.

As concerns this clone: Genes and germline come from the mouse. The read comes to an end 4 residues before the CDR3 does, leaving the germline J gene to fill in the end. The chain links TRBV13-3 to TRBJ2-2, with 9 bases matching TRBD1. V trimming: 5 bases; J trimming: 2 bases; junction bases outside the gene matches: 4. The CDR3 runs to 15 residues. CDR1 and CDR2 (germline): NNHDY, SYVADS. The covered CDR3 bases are TGTGCCAGCAGAACAGGGGGCGCGAACACCGGG. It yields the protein CASRTGGANTG. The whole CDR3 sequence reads CASRTGGANTGQLYF.

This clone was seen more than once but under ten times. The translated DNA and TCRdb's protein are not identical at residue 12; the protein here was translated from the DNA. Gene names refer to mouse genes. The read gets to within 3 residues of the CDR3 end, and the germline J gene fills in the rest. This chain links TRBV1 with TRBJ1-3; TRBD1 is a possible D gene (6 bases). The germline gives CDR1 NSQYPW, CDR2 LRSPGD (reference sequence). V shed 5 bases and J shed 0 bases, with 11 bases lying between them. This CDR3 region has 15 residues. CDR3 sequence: CTCSSLDSSGNTLYF. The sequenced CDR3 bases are TGCACCTGCAGTTCCTTGGACAGTTCTGGAAATACG. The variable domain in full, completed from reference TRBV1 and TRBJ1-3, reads VTLLEQNPRWRLVPRGQAVNLRCILKNSQYPWMSWYQQDLQKQLQWLFTLRSPGDKEVKSLPGADYLATRVTDTELRLQVANMSQGRTLYCTCSSLDSSGNTLYFGEGSRLIVV.

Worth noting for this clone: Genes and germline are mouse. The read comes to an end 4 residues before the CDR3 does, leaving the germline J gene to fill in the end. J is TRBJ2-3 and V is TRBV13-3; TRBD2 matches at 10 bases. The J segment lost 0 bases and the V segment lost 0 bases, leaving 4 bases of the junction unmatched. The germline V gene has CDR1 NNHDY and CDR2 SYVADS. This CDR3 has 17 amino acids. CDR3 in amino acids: CASSDAWGGSSAETLYF. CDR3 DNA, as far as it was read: TGTGCCAGCAGTGATGCCTGGGGGGGCTCTAGTGCAGAA.

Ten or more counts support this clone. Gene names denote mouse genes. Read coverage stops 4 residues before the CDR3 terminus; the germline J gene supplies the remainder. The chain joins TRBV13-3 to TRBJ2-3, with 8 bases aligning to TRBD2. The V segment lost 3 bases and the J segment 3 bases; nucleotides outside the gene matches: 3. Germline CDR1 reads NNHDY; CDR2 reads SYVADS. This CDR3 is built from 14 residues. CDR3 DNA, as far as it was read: TGTGCCAGCAGTGGAGGGGGGGCCGCAGAA. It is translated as CASSGGGAAE. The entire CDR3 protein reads CASSGGGAAETLYF.

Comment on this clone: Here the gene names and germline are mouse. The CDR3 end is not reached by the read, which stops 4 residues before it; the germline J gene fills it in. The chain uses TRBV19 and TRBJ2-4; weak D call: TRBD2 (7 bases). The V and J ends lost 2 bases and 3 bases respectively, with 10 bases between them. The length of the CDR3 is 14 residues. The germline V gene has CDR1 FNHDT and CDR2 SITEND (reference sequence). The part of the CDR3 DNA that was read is TGTGCCAGCAGTATGGGGGGCGCCCAAAAC. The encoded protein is CASSMGGAQN. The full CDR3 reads CASSMGGAQNTLYF. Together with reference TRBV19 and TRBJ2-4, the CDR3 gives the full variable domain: GGIITQTPKFLIGQEGQKLTLKCQQNFNHDTMYWYRQDSGKGLRLIYYSITENDLQKGDLSEGYDASREKKSSFSLTVTSAQKNEMAVFLCASSMGGAQNTLYFGAGTRLSVL.

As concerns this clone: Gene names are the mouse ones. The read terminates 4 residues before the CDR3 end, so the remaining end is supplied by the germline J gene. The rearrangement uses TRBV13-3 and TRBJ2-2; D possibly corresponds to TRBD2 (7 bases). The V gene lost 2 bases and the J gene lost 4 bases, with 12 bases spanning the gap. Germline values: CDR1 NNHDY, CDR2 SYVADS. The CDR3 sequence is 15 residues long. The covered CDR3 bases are TGTGCCAGCAGTGACGGGGGGCTTGGCACCGGG. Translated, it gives CASSDGGLGTG. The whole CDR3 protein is CASSDGGLGTGQLYF.

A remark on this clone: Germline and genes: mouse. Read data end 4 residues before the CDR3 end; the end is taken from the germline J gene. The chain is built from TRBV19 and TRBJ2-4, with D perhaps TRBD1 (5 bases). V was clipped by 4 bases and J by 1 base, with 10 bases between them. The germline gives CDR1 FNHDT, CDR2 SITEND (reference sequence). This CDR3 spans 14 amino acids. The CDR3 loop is CASSGQGGQNTLYF. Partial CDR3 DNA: TGTGCCAGCAGTGGGCAGGGTGGTCAAAAC.

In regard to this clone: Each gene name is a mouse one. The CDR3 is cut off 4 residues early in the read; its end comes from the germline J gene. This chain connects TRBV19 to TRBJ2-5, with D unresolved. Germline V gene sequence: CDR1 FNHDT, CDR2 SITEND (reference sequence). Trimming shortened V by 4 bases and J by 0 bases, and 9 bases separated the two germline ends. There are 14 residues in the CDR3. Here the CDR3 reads CASSPVSNQDTQYF. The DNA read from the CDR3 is TGTGCCAGCAGTCCCGTTTCTAACCAAGAC.

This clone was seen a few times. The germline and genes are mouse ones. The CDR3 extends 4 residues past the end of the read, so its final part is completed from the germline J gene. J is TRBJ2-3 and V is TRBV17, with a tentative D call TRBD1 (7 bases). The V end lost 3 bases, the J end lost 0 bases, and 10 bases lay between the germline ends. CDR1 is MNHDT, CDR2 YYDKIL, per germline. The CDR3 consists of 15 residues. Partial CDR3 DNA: TGTGCTAGCAGTAGCAGGGGGGATAGTGCAGAA. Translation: CASSSRGDSAE. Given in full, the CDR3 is CASSSRGDSAETLYF.

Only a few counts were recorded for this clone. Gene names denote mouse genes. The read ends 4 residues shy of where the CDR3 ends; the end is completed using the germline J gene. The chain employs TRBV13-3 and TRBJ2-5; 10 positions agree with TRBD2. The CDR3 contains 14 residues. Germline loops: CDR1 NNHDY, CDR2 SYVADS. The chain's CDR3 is CASRDWGSLDTQYF. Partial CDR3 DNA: TGTGCCAGCAGGGACTGGGGGTCTTTAGAC. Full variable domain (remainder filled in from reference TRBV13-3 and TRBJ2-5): EAAVTQSPRSKVAVTGGKVTLSCHQTNNHDYMYWYRQDTGHGLRLIHYSYVADSTEKGDIPDGYKASRPSQENFSLILELASLSQTAVYFCASRDWGSLDTQYFGPGTRLLVL.

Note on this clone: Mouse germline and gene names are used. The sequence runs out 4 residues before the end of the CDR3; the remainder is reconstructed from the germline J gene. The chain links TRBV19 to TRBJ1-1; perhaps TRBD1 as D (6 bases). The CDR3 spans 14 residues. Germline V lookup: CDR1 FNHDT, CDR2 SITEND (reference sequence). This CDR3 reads CASSPTGGALEVFF. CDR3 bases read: TGTGCCAGCAGCCCGACTGGGGGGGCGCTA.

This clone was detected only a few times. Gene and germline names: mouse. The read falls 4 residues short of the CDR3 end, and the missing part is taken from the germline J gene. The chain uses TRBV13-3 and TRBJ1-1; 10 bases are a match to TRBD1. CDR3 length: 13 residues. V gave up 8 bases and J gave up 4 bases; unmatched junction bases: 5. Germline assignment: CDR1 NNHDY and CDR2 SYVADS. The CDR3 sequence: CASKTGGSTEVFF. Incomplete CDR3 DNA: TGTGCCAGTAAGACAGGGGGCAGCACA.

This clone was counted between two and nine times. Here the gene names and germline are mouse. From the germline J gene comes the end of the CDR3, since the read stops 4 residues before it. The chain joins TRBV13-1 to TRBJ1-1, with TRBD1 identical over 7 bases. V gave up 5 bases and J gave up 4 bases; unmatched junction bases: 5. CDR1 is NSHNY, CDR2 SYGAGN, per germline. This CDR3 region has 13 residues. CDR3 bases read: TGTGCCAGCAGACAGGGGCCCAGCACA. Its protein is CASRQGPST. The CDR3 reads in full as CASRQGPSTEVFF.

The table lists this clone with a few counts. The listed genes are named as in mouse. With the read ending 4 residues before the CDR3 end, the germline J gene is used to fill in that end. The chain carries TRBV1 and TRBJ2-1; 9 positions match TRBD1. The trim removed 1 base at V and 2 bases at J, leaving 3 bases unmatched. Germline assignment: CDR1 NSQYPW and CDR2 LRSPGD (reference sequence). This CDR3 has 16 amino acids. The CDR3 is CTCSAGQGEDYAEQFF. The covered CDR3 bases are TGCACCTGCAGTGCAGGACAGGGGGAGGACTATGCT. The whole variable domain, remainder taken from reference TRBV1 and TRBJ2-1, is VTLLEQNPRWRLVPRGQAVNLRCILKNSQYPWMSWYQQDLQKQLQWLFTLRSPGDKEVKSLPGADYLATRVTDTELRLQVANMSQGRTLYCTCSAGQGEDYAEQFFGPGTRLTVL.

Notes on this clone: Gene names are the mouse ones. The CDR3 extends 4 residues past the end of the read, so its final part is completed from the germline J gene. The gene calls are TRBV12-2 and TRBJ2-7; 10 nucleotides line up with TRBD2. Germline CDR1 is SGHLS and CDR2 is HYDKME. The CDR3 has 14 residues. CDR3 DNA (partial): TGTGCCAGCTCTCTCGAGGACTGGGGGTAT. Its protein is CASSLEDWGY. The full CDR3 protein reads CASSLEDWGYEQYF.

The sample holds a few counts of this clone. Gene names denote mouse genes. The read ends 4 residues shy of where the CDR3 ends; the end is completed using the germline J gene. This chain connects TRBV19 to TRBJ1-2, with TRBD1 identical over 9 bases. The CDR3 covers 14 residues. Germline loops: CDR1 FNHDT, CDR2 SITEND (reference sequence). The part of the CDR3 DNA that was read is TGTGCCAGCAGTCCACAGGGGGCGGGGTCC. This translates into CASSPQGAGS. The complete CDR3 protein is CASSPQGAGSDYTF.

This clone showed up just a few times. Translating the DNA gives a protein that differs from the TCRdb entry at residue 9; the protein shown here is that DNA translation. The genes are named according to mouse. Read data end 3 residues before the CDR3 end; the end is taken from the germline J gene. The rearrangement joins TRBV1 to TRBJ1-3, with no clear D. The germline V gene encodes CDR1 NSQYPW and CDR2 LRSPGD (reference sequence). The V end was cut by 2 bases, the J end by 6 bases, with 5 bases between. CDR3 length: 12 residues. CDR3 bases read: TGCACCTGCAGTGCAAAGTCAAATACG. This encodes CTCSAKSNT. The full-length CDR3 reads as CTCSAKSNTLYF.

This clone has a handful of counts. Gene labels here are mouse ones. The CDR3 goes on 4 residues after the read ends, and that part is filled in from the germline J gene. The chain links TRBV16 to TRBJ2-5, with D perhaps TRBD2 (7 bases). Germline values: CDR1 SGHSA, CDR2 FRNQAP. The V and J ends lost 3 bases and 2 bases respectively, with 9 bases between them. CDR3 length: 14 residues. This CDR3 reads CASSFGGLQDTQYF. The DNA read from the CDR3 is TGTGCAAGCAGCTTCGGGGGGCTCCAAGAC.

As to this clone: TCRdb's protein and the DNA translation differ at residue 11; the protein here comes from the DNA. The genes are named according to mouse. The CDR3 here is CASSPDSSGNPLYF. The part of the CDR3 DNA that was read is TGTGCCAGCAGTCCGGACAGTTCGGGAAATCCG. This chain links TRBV19 with TRBJ1-3; weak D call: TRBD1 (6 bases). The read comes to an end 3 residues before the CDR3 does, leaving the germline J gene to fill in the end. Germline V CDR1 and CDR2: FNHDT, SITEND (reference sequence). The CDR3 extends over 14 amino acids.